The clone carrying this T cell receptor (beta chain) was seen many times. Its antigen is unidentified. The sample originates from a study of Graves' ophthalmopathy and Graves' hyperthyroidism. As for the study in general: Peripheral blood was obtained at first diagnosis, ahead of any treatment. Study conclusions and caveats: For predicting ophthalmopathy progression, the model had roughly 70% sensitivity and roughly 77% specificity.

RNA served as the template for amplifying TCR beta CDR3 regions. RT-PCR was first run with HTBI primers, then multiplex PCR in a second round. Using its own MiXCR run on the multiplex PCR reads, TCRdb lists one record per CDR3 protein. The sample holds roughly 220,000 distinct CDR3 sequences, around 42% seen once. Sequencing input: peripheral blood. This TCR derives from an adult man with Graves' ophthalmopathy.

The CDR3 spells CASSDPDRAKGYTF. CDR3 coding DNA: TGTGCCAGCAGCGACCCGGACAGGGCGAAAGGCTACACCTTC. The rearrangement uses TRBV7-6 and TRBJ1-2; 8 bases fit TRBD1. Germline V gene sequence: CDR1 SGHVS, CDR2 FNYEAQ. The CDR3 has 14 residues. V shed 5 bases, J shed 8 bases, and the junction held 10 bases outside the gene matches.